The clone carrying this T cell receptor (beta chain) was recorded a few times. Its specificity is not known. This sample is drawn from a study of CD8 T cells in ankylosing spondylitis. Study-wide points: Those disease-linked clones were CD8+; they were also relatively rare in peripheral blood. It appeared that ankylosing spondylitis blood was characterized by a TCR beta motif of fewer than 10 highly homologous variants. Enrichment of disease-linked clones was reportedly significant in matched ankylosing spondylitis synovial fluid.

This CDR3 has 12 amino acids. The V end lost 6 bases, the J end lost 9 bases, and 18 bases lay between the germline ends. Germline V gene data show CDR1 as DFQATT and CDR2 as SNEGSKA (reference sequence). TCRdb independently ran MiXCR on the 5' RACE reads; one entry per CDR3 protein. The sample carries 120,000 to 150,000 distinct CDR3 sequences, 7% to 10% recorded once. Sequenced sample: synovial fluid, either unsorted or a sorted T cell fraction (not recorded which). The clonotype was recovered from a male donor with ankylosing spondylitis. The genes are TRBV20-1 and TRBJ2-7; D possibly corresponds to TRBD1 (8 bases). The CDR3 nucleotides are TGCAGTGCACGACAGGGGACTACGGTGCAGTACTTC. It encodes CSARQGTTVQYF.